This paragraph reports one T cell receptor (beta chain). The target antigen is unknown. An end of the junction does not agree with germline; a read error may underlie this. This sample stems from a study of beta chain features in type 1 diabetes. Study findings and constraints: VDJ junctions from type 1 diabetes patients carried fewer insertions and larger deletions. In all four CD4+ subsets, TCRB CDR3 length was significantly, moderately reduced in type 1 diabetes.

Cells sorted by CD45RO/CCR7/CD25/CD127/CD95/CD27 comprised CD4+ naive, central memory, regulatory and stem cell-like memory cells. Germline V gives CDR1 SGHTS, CDR2 YDEGEE. The CDR3 is 14 amino acids. The sequenced template was cDNA made from the entire isolated RNA. Clones were read by immunoSEQ multiplex PCR, and TCRdb kept only the in-frame ones, dropping some. Of some 350,000 clones listed, around a tenth are singletons. The V call is TRBV5-8, the J call TRBJ1-1, with 7 positions matching TRBD1. Sample: central memory CD4+ T cells from blood. This receptor was obtained from a man between 25 and 39 years old with type 1 diabetes. CDR3 nucleotides: TGTGCCAGCAGCTTGGCCGGGACAGAGACTGAAGCTTCCTTT. Translated, it gives CASSLAGTETEASF.